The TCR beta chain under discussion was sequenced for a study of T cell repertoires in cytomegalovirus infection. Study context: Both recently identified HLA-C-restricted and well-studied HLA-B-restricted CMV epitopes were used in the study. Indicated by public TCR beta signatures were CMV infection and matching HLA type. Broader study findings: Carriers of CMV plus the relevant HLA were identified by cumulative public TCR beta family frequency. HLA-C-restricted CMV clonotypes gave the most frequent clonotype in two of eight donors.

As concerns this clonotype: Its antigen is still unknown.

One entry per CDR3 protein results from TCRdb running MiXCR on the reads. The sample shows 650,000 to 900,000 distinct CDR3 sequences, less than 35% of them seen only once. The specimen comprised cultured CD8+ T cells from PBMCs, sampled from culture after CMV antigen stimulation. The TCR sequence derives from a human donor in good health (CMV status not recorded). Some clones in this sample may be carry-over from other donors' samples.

The CDR3 DNA sequence: TGTGCCACTAGTATGACCGGAGAGACCCAGTACTTC. Amino acid sequence: CATSMTGETQYF. The rearrangement joins TRBV15 to TRBJ2-5; D gene ambiguous. Between the trimmed V and J ends, which lost 9 bases and 4 bases, there was a span of 12 bases. Germline-derived CDR1 and CDR2 are LNHNV and YYDKDF (reference sequence). This CDR3 contains 12 residues. Based on the CDR3 plus reference TRBV15 and TRBJ2-5, the full variable domain is DAMVIQNPRYQVTQFGKPVTLSCSQTLNHNVMYWYQQKSSQAPKLLFHYYDKDFNNEADTPDNFQSRRPNTSFCFLDIRSPGLGDTAMYLCATSMTGETQYFGPGTRLLVL.